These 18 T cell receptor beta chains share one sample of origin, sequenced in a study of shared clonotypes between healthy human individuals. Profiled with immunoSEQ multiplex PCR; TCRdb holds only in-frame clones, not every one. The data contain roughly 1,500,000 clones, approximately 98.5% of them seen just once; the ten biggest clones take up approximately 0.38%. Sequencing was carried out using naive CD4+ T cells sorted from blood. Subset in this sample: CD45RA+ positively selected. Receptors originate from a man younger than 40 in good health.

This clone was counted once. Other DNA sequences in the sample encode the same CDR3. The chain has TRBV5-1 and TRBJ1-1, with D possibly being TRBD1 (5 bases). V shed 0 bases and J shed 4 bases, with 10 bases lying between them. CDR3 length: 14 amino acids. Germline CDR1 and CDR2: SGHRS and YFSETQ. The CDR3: CASSLVGTGTEAFF. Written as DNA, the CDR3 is TGCGCCAGCAGCTTGGTGGGGACCGGCACTGAAGCTTTCTTT.

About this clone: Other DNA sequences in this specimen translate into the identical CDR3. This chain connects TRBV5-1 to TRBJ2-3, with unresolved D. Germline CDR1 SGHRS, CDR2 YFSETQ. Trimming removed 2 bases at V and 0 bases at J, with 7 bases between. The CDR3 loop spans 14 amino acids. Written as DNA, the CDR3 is TGCGCCAGCAGCTTTGGGCTTAGCACAGATACGCAGTATTTT. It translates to CASSFGLSTDTQYF.

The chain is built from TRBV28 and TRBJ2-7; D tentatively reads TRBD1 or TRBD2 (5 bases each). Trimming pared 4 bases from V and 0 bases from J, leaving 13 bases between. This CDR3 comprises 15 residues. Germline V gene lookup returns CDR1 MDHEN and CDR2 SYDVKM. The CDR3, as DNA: TGTGCCAGCAGTTCCAACGCAGGGAGCTCCTACGAGCAGTACTTC. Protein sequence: CASSSNAGSSYEQYF.

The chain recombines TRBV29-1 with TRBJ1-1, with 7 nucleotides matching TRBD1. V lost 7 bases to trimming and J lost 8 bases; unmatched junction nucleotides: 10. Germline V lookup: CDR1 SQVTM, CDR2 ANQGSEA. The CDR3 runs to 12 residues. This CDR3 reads CSEKRGQFEAFF. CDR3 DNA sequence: TGCAGCGAGAAAAGGGGGCAATTCGAAGCTTTCTTT.

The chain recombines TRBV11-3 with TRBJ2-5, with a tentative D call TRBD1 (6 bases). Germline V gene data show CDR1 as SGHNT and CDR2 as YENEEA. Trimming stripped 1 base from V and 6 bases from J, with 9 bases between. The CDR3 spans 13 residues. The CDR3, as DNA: TGTGCCAGCAGCTTAGCACAGGGTCAGACCCAGTACTTC. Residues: CASSLAQGQTQYF.

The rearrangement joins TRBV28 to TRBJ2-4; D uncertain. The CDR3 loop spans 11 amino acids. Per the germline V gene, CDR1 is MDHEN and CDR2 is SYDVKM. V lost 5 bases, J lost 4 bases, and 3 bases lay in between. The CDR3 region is CASSQKNIQYF. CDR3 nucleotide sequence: TGTGCCAGCAGTCAAAAAAACATTCAGTACTTC.

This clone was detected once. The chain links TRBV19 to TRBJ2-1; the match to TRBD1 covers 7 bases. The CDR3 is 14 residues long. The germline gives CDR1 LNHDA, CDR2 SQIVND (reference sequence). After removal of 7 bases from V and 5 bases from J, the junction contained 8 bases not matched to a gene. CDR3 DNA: TGTGCCAGTAAGGAGACAGGGATCAACAATGAGCAGTTCTTC. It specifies CASKETGINNEQFF.

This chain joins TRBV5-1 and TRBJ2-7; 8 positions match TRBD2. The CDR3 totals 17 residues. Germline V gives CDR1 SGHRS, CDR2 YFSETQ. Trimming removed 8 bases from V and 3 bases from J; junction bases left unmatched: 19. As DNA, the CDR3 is TGCGCCAGTTCGGCTGGCCCCAGCGGGAGAAGGTTCTACGAGCAGTACTTC. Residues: CASSAGPSGRRFYEQYF.

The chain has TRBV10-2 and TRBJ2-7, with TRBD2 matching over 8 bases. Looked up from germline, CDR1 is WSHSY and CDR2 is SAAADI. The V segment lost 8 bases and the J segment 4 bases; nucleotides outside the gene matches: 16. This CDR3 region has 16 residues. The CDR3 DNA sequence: TGCGCCAGCTCTTCCTTGGGGGGGACTAGACCTTACGAGCAGTACTTC. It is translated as CASSSLGGTRPYEQYF.

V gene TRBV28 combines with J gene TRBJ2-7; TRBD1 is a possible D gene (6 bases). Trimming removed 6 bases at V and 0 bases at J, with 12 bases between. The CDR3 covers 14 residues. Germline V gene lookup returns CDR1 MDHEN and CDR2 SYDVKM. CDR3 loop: CASSGQPSSYEQYF. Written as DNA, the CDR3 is TGTGCCAGCAGCGGACAGCCAAGCTCCTACGAGCAGTACTTC.

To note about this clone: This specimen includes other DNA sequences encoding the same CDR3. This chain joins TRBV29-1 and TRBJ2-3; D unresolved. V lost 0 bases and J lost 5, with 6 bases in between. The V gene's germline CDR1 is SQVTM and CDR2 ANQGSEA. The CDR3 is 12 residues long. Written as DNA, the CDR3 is TGCAGCGTTGAAGATCCGGGAGATACGCAGTATTTT. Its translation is CSVEDPGDTQYF.

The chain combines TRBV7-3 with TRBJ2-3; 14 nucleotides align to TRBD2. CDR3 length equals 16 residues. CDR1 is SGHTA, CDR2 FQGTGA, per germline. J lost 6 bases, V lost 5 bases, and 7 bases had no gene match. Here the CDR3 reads CASSQGLAGVGDTQYF. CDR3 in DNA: TGTGCCAGCAGCCAGGGACTAGCGGGAGTAGGGGATACGCAGTATTTT.

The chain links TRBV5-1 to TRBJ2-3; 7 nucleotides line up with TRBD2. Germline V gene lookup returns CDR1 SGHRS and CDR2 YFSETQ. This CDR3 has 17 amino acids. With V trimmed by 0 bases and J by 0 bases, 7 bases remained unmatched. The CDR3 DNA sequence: TGCGCCAGCAGCTTGGCCAGACTAGCAGCTAGCACAGATACGCAGTATTTT. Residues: CASSLARLAASTDTQYF.

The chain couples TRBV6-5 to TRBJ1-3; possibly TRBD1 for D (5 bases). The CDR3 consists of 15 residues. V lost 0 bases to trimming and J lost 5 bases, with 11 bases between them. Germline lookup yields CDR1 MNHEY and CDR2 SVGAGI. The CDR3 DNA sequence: TGTGCCAGCAGTTACTCCCAGGGATTTCGAAACACCATATATTTT. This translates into CASSYSQGFRNTIYF.

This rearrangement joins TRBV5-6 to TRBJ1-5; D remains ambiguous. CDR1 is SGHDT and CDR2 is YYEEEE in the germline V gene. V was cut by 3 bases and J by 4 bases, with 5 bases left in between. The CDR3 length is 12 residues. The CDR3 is CASSSRNQPQHF. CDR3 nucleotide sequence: TGTGCCAGCAGCTCCCGGAATCAGCCCCAGCATTTT.

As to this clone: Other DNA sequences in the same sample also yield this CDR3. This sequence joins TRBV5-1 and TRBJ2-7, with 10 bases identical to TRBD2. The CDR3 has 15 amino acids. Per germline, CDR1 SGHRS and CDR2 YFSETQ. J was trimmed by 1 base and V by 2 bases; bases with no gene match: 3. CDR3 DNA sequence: TGCGCCAGCAGCTTCGGACTAGCGGATTCCTACGAGCAGTACTTC. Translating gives CASSFGLADSYEQYF.

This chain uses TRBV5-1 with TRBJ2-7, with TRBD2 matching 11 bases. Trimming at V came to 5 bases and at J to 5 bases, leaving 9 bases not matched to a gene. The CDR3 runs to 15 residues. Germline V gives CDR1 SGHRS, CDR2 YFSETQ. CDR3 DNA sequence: TGCGCCAGCAGGGAAACTAGCGGGAGTACCCACGAGCAGTACTTC. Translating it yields CASRETSGSTHEQYF. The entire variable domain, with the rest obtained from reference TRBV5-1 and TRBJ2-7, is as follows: KAGVTQTPRYLIKTRGQQVTLSCSPISGHRSVSWYQQTPGQGLQFLFEYFSETQRNKGNFPGRFSGRQFSNSRSEMNVSTLELGDSALYLCASRETSGSTHEQYFGPGTRLTVT.

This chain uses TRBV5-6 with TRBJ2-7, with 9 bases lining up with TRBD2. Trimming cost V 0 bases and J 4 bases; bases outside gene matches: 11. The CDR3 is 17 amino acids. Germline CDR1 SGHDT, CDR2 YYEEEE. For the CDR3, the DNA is TGTGCCAGCAGCTTGGTGGCCGCGGGAGGGCCGGGTTACGAGCAGTACTTC. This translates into CASSLVAAGGPGYEQYF.